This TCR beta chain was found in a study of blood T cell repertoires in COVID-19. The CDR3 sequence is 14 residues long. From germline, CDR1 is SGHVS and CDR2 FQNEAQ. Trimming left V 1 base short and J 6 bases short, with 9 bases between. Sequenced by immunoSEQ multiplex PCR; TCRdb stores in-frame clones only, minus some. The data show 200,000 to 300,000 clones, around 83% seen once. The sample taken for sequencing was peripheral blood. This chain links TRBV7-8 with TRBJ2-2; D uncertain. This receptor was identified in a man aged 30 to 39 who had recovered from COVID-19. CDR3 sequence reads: CASSLEWPPGELFF. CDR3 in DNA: TGTGCCAGCAGCTTAGAATGGCCGCCCGGGGAGCTGTTTTTT.